These T cell receptor beta chains were read from a single sample in a study of post-analysis software for immune sequencing data. TCRdb itself ran the PCR reads through MiXCR, one entry per CDR3 protein. This table holds approximately 350,000 distinct CDR3 sequences, around 33% found once. Source material: blood. These receptors all come from a girl between 10 and 17 years old with multiple sclerosis. Each CDR3 is given with its conserved first and last residue. Fields, in order: J gene, D gene, clone size, V gene, CDR3 DNA, CDR3 protein. D genes are given only for firm matches. Clone size is given for some rows only: seen once, a few or many times, or a class if the clone is expanded.

TRBJ1-1 | . | . | TRBV6-4 | TGTGCCAGCAGTGACTCGTCGGGAGGAAACACTGAAGCTTTCTTT | CASSDSSGGNTEAFF
TRBJ2-3 | . | . | TRBV7-6 | TGTGCCAGCAGCTTAACGGGACCCAGCACAGATACGCAGTATTTT | CASSLTGPSTDTQYF
TRBJ2-7 | . | few | TRBV2 | TGTGCCAGCACCCAAGGGGGGACTTATACCTACGAGCAGTACTTC | CASTQGGTYTYEQYF
TRBJ2-4 | TRBD1 | . | TRBV5-1 | TGCGCCAGCGGCTTGGACAGGGAAGGTTGGACCAAAAACATTCAGTACTTC | CASGLDREGWTKNIQYF
TRBJ1-2 | TRBD1 | . | TRBV2 | TGTGCCAGCAGTGGAAAGGGGGCAGCTAGCTATGGCTACACCTTC | CASSGKGAASYGYTF
TRBJ2-1 | TRBD2 | . | TRBV20-1 | TGCAGTGCTAGACCTAGCGGCTCCTACAATGAGCAGTTCTTC | CSARPSGSYNEQFF
TRBJ2-5 | . | few | TRBV3-1 | TGTGCCAGCAGCCAAGACGGCGGTGAGTGGGAGACCCAGTACTTC | CASSQDGGEWETQYF
TRBJ1-1 | . | few | TRBV4-3 | TGCGCCAGCAGCCAAGATTCAAGGAACACTGAAGCTTTCTTT | CASSQDSRNTEAFF
TRBJ2-7 | TRBD1 | many | TRBV6-5 | TGTGCCAGCAGTAGCTACCGGGACAGGCCCTACGAGCAGTACTTC | CASSSYRDRPYEQYF
TRBJ2-4 | . | . | TRBV7-2 | TGTGCCAGCAGCTTACGGCAGGGCGGCGGTCCCAAAAACATTCAGTACTTC | CASSLRQGGGPKNIQYF
TRBJ1-4 | . | few | TRBV12-3/TRBV12-4 | TGTGCCAGCAGGACCGGGCGGGGACCTAATGAAAAACTGTTTTTT | CASRTGRGPNEKLFF
TRBJ2-5 | . | few | TRBV9 | TGTGCCAGCAGCGCGGGACTGCGCGAAGAGACCCAGTACTTC | CASSAGLREETQYF
TRBJ2-7 | TRBD1 | . | TRBV7-9 | TGTGCCAGCAGCTCGATCCATGGACAGGGGGAGTTACCCTACGAGCAGTACTTC | CASSSIHGQGELPYEQYF
TRBJ1-5 | TRBD1 | . | TRBV20-1 | TGCAGTGCTAGGGGCACAGGGGATAGCAATCAGCCCCAGCATTTT | CSARGTGDSNQPQHF
TRBJ2-7 | . | . | TRBV6-2/TRBV6-3 | TGTGCCAGCAGTTACCCGGGCGTGGGCGAGCAGTACTTC | CASSYPGVGEQYF
TRBJ2-7 | . | . | TRBV5-6 | TGTGCCAGCAGCTTGTTGGCAGCCTACGAGCAGTACTTC | CASSLLAAYEQYF
TRBJ1-1 | . | few | TRBV3-1 | TGTGCCAGCAGCCAAGAGACGGGTATTAGAGCCACTGAAGCTTTCTTT | CASSQETGIRATEAFF
TRBJ1-1 | TRBD1 | . | TRBV2 | TGTGCCAGCAGACCAAAGGGACAGGGGGCGAGCACTGAAGCTTTCTTT | CASRPKGQGASTEAFF
TRBJ2-3 | . | few | TRBV10-3 | TGTGCCATCAGTGAGTCAAACCGGGCCCGTACGCAGTATTTT | CAISESNRARTQYF
TRBJ2-5 | TRBD2 | . | TRBV20-1 | TGCAGTGCTCTGTCGATCCCGGGCGCGGGGGTACAAGAGACCCAGTACTTC | CSALSIPGAGVQETQYF
TRBJ2-7 | . | . | TRBV12-5 | TGTGCTGGTGGCCCTCCGGACAGTGCCTACGAGCAGTACTTC | CAGGPPDSAYEQYF
TRBJ2-3 | . | few | TRBV9 | TGTGCCAGCAGCGTAGACAGTGACATCACAGATACGCAGTATTTT | CASSVDSDITDTQYF
TRBJ2-3 | . | . | TRBV4-3 | TGCGCCGGCAGCCAACAGCATAGTAGCACAGATACGCAGTATTTT | CAGSQQHSSTDTQYF
TRBJ2-1 | TRBD2 | . | TRBV7-6 | TGTGCCAGCAGCCCGACTAGCGGCGGGTTTGGTGAGCAGTTCTTC | CASSPTSGGFGEQFF
TRBJ2-6 | . | few | TRBV5-1 | TGCGCCAGCAGTCTCGGCTGGTCCGGCGCGTCTGGGGCCAACGTCCTGACTTTC | CASSLGWSGASGANVLTF
TRBJ2-1 | TRBD2 | . | TRBV20-1 | TGCAGTGCTAGCTGGGGCGGGGGGGGCAATGAGCAGTTCTTC | CSASWGGGGNEQFF